A selection of T cell receptor beta chains follows, all from one sample in a study of cytomegalovirus exposure and HLA in healthy donors. Profiled with immunoSEQ multiplex PCR; TCRdb holds only in-frame clones, not every one. The sample carries about 91,000 clones, 78% recorded once. The sample was PBMCs. These receptors were obtained from a male donor in good health and CMV-seropositive. CDR3s leave out the opening cysteine and the closing phenylalanine or tryptophan. Where a row states a size, it is once, few, many or the class of an expanded clone; other rows omit it.

clone_size	j_call	v_call	cdr3_aa
-	TRBJ1-2	TRBV7-9	ASRSSGDRDHYGYT
-	TRBJ2-2	TRBV10-1	ASRSGSDTGELF
-	TRBJ2-7	TRBV27	ASSLAPSGTYEQY
-	TRBJ2-5	TRBV6-1	ASSDRARETQY
-	TRBJ1-1	TRBV19	ASSAGQGATEAF
-	TRBJ1-5	TRBV28	ASSPYPTGGRNQPQH
-	TRBJ2-7	TRBV7-6	ASSPSRLVPYEQY
-	TRBJ1-2	TRBV7-6	ASSPTQGYGYT
-	TRBJ2-7	TRBV29-1	SVEDDATGFYEQY
-	TRBJ2-7	TRBV5-4	ASSPGLAGVWEQY
few	TRBJ2-7	TRBV2	ASLGQGKQY
-	TRBJ2-5	TRBV28	ASSLPDDRGETQY
-	TRBJ2-5	TRBV27	ASGAGPFKDQY
few	TRBJ1-3	TRBV5-6	ASSPTGRRGGNTIY
-	TRBJ2-3	TRBV10-1	ASRARQGGADTQY
once	TRBJ1-1	TRBV28	ASSFLGGGREAF
-	TRBJ2-2	TRBV7-2	ASSLVQGYTGELF
once	TRBJ1-1	TRBV28	ASSLGQWATEAF
-	TRBJ2-1	TRBV10-1	ASSDGGKDEQF
-	TRBJ2-1	TRBV29-1	SAPGDRGRNEQF
-	TRBJ1-1	TRBV27	ASGYGTEAF
once	TRBJ1-2	TRBV4-2	ASSQGTGNYGYT
few	TRBJ2-7	TRBV27	ASSLSDSYEQY
-	TRBJ2-5	TRBV28	ASSFRAGGLYEETQY
few	TRBJ2-6	TRBV4-2	ASSLAELSGANVLT
-	TRBJ2-7	TRBV11-2	ASSSIQGGSYEQY
-	TRBJ1-6	TRBV5-6	ASSLAVNNSPLH
-	TRBJ2-2	TRBV19	ASSEWSTTGELF
-	TRBJ2-5	TRBV6-5	ASGRNGDLETQY
-	TRBJ2-1	TRBV19	ASEDSGGAMEQF